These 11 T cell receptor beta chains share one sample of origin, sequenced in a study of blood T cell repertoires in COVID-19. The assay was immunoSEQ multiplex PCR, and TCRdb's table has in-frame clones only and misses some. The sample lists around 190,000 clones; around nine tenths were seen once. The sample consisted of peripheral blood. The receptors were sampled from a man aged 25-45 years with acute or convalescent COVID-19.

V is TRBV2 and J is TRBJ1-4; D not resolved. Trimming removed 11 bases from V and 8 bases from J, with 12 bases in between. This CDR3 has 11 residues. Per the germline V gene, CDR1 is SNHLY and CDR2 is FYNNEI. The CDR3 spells CASGNREKLFF. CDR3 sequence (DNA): TGTGCCTCCGGGAACCGCGAAAAACTGTTTTTT.

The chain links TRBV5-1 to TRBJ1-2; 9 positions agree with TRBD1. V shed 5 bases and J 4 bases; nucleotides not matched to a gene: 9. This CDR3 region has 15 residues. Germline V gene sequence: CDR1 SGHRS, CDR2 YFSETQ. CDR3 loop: CASRKTGGAGYGYTF. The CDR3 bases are TGCGCCAGCAGAAAAACAGGGGGCGCTGGCTATGGCTACACCTTC.

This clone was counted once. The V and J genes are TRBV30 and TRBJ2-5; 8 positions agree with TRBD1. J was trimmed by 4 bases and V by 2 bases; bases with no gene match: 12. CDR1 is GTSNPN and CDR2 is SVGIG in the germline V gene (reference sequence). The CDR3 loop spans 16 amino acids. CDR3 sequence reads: CAWSLRRDRRGETQYF. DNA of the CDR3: TGTGCCTGGAGTCTAAGGAGGGACAGGCGGGGAGAGACCCAGTACTTC.

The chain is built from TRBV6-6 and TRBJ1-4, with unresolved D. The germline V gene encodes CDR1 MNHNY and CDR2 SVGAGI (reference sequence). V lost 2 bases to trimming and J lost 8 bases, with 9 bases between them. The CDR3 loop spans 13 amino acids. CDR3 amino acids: CASSYRGEEKLFF. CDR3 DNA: TGTGCCAGCAGTTACCGGGGAGAAGAAAAACTGTTTTTT.

CDR3 sequence reads: CASSYLGQGWHEQYF. Written as DNA, the CDR3 is TGTGCCAGCAGTTACTTGGGACAGGGCTGGCACGAGCAGTACTTC. The gene calls are TRBV6-5 and TRBJ2-7; 9 nucleotides agree with TRBD1. The CDR3 extends over 15 amino acids. CDR1 and CDR2 (germline): MNHEY, SVGAGI. V was clipped by 1 base and J by 5 bases; unmatched bases: 6.

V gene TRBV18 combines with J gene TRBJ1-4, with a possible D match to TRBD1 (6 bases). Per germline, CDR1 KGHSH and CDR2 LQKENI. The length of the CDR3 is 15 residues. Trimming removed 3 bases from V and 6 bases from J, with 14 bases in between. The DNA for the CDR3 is TGTGCCAGCTCACCGAACAGGGCGACTTATGAAAAACTGTTTTTT. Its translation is CASSPNRATYEKLFF.

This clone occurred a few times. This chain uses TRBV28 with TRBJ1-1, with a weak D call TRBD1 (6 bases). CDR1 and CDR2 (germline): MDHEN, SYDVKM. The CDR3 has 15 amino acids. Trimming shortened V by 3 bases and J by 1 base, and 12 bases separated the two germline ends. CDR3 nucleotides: TGTGCCAGCAGTTTGACAGGTACATCGAACACTGAAGCTTTCTTT. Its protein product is CASSLTGTSNTEAFF.

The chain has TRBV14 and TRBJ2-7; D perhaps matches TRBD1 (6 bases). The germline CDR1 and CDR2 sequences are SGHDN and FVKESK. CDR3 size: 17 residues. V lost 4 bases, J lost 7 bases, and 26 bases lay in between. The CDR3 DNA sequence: TGTGCCAGCAGCCCAAGTTTAGCCAGACAGGCCCGTTTTGAGCAGTACTTC. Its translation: CASSPSLARQARFEQYF. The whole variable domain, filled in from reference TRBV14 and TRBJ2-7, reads EAGVTQFPSHSVIEKGQTVTLRCDPISGHDNLYWYRRVMGKEIKFLLHFVKESKQDESGMPNNRFLAERTGGTYSTLKVQPAELEDSGVYFCASSPSLARQARFEQYFGPGTRLTVT.

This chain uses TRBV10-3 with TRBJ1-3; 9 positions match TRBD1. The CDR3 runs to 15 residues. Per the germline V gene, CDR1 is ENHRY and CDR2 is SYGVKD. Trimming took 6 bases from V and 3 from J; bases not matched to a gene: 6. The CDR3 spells CAIRGQGHGGNTIYF. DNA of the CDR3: TGTGCCATCAGGGGACAGGGACACGGTGGAAACACCATATATTTT.

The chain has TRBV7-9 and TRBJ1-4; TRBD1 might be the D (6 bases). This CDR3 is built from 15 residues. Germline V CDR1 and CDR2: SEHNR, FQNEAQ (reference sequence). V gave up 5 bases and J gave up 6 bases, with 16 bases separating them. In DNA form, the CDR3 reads TGTGCCAGCAGCCCCGGGAGGACAGATGATGAAAAACTGTTTTTT. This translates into CASSPGRTDDEKLFF.

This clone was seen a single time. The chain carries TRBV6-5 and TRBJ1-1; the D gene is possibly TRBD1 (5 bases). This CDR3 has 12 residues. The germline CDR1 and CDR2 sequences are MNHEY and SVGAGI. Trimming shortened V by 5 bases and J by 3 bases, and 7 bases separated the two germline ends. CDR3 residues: CASSRQYTEAFF. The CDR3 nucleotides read TGTGCCAGCAGTCGACAGTACACTGAAGCTTTCTTT.